This TCR beta chain emerged from a study of neurological immune-mediated disorders. TCRdb used MiXCR to reprocess the 5' RACE reads, holding one entry per CDR3 protein. The table shows about 30,000 distinct CDR3 sequences, with less than 6% occurring only once. This clonotype was counted ten times or more. Trimming took off 0 bases at V and 0 bases at J, with 8 bases between the two ends. The germline gives CDR1 SGHTS, CDR2 YDEGEE. The length of the CDR3 is 15 residues. The TCR sequence derives from a woman aged 45-65 years in good health. The sample comprised CD4+ T cells from blood. The gene calls are TRBV5-8 and TRBJ2-3; no definite D call. CDR3 nucleotide sequence: TGTGCCAGCAGCTTGGGGGTCCATAGCACAGATACGCAGTATTTT. Translating gives CASSLGVHSTDTQYF.